The clone carrying this T cell receptor (beta chain) was seen repeatedly, ten times or more. Germline trimming cut 4 bases from V and 2 bases from J; bases unmatched to any gene: 3. Looked up from germline, CDR1 is SGHTA and CDR2 is FQGNSA. The CDR3 is 15 amino acids. The data were obtained in a study of blood T cells in healthy people across ages. Combining a sample-barcoded 5' primer with a J-beta primer mix, a second PCR ran for about 6 to 11 cycles. TCRdb recomputed calls from the 5' RACE reads with MiXCR, one row per CDR3 protein. The sample holds about 620,000 distinct CDR3 sequences, about 21% seen once.

The receptor's source is a man aged 65 to 85 in good health. Material for sequencing was blood. V gene TRBV7-2 combines with J gene TRBJ2-1; 9 bases line up with TRBD2. Here the CDR3 reads CASSSGLAPYNEQFF. The CDR3, as DNA: TGTGCCAGCAGCTCCGGACTAGCGCCCTACAATGAGCAGTTCTTC.